This passage covers 9 T cell receptor beta chains from one sample sequenced in a study of neurological immune-mediated disorders. MiXCR, applied by TCRdb to the 5' RACE reads, yields one record per CDR3 protein. The sample shows about 38,000 distinct CDR3 sequences, around a tenth of them seen only once. Sequencing input: CD4+ T cells from blood. These receptors came from a woman in her 30s with HTLV-1-associated myelopathy (HAM/TSP).

This clonotype was counted at least ten times. The chain joins TRBV20-1 to TRBJ2-7; 7 bases are shared with TRBD2. Trimming removed 0 bases from V and 3 bases from J; junction bases left unmatched: 11. This CDR3 has 16 residues. Germline CDR1 and CDR2: DFQATT and SNEGSKA (reference sequence). The DNA of the CDR3 is TGCAGTGCTAGAGATATCGTCAGCGGGGCGAACTACGAGCAGTACTTC. It is translated as CSARDIVSGANYEQYF.

This clonotype was observed at least ten times. The V and J genes are TRBV5-1 and TRBJ1-6; 8 positions match TRBD1. Germline-derived CDR1 and CDR2 are SGHRS and YFSETQ. The J segment lost 10 bases and the V segment lost 0 bases, leaving 6 bases of the junction unmatched. CDR3 length: 15 amino acids. The DNA of the CDR3 is TGCGCCAGCAGCTTGGGGACAGGGAGGGAATCACCCCTCCACTTT. This translates into CASSLGTGRESPLHF.

Many counts were recorded for this clonotype. The rearrangement links TRBV14 to TRBJ2-1; D is undetermined. The CDR3 consists of 11 residues. V was trimmed by 8 bases and J by 6 bases, leaving 8 bases between them. The germline CDR1 and CDR2 sequences are SGHDN and FVKESK. The CDR3 region has the DNA TGTGCCAGCTCGATTTTCAATGAGCAGTTCTTC. Translated: CASSIFNEQFF.

Worth noting for this clonotype: At one end, the junction sequence differs from germline, possibly due to a read error. The chain employs TRBV6-4 and TRBJ2-3; possible D gene TRBD2, 6 bases. Germline V gene data show CDR1 as MRHNA and CDR2 as SNTAGT. This CDR3 is built from 15 residues. CDR3 in amino acids: CASSVGRGRTYTQYF. The CDR3 DNA reads TGTGCCAGCAGTGTCGGGCGGGGACGCACATATACGCAGTATTTT.

This clonotype turned up a few times. The chain couples TRBV10-3 to TRBJ2-1; D is unresolved. This CDR3 has 13 residues. Germline CDR1 and CDR2: ENHRY and SYGVKD. Trimming took 2 bases from V and 4 from J, leaving 6 bases between them. The CDR3 loop is CAISEGDYNEQFF. DNA for the CDR3: TGTGCCATCAGTGAGGGGGATTACAATGAGCAGTTCTTC.

This clonotype was seen many times. V usage is TRBV4-2 and J usage is TRBJ2-5; 8 bases are shared with TRBD2. CDR1 is LGHNA, CDR2 YNFKEQ, per germline. The CDR3 contains 15 residues. With 5 bases clipped from V and 9 bases from J, the junction kept 14 bases outside the gene matches. CDR3 loop: CASSSKEEPGGPQYF. Here the CDR3 DNA reads TGTGCCAGCAGCTCGAAAGAAGAGCCGGGGGGGCCCCAGTACTTC.

This clonotype was observed at least ten times. The V gene is TRBV5-1, the J gene TRBJ1-2, with 10 bases that match TRBD1. The CDR3 runs 15 residues. With V trimmed by 4 bases and J by 5 bases, 8 bases remained unmatched. Germline V gene lookup returns CDR1 SGHRS and CDR2 YFSETQ. The CDR3 DNA reads TGCGCCAGCAGCCCGGGGCCGGGACAGGGGTATGGCTACACCTTC. This gives the protein CASSPGPGQGYGYTF.

The V call is TRBV5-1, the J call TRBJ2-1; D is unclear. This CDR3 region has 11 residues. Looked up from germline, CDR1 is SGHRS and CDR2 is YFSETQ. V gave up 5 bases and J gave up 8 bases, with 8 bases separating them. CDR3 in amino acids: CASRQYHEQFF. The CDR3 coding sequence is TGCGCCAGCAGACAATACCATGAGCAGTTCTTC.

This clonotype was seen at least ten times. V usage is TRBV29-1 and J usage is TRBJ2-6, with a weak D call TRBD1 (5 bases). Germline-derived CDR1 and CDR2 are SQVTM and ANQGSEA. Trimming cost V 2 bases and J 0 bases, with 5 bases left between them. This CDR3 comprises 14 residues. CDR3 protein: CSVEQGSGANVLTF. CDR3 DNA: TGCAGCGTTGAACAGGGCTCTGGGGCCAACGTCCTGACTTTC. Based on the CDR3 plus reference TRBV29-1 and TRBJ2-6, the full variable domain is SAVISQKPSRDICQRGTSLTIQCQVDSQVTMMFWYRQQPGQSLTLIATANQGSEATYESGFVIDKFPISRPNLTFSTLTVSNMSPEDSSIYLCSVEQGSGANVLTFGAGSRLTVL.